This is a list of T cell receptor beta chains from one sample in a study of blood T cell repertoires in COVID-19. Clones were read by immunoSEQ multiplex PCR, and TCRdb kept only the in-frame ones, dropping some. The sample has some 260,000 clones, approximately 79% seen once. The sample was peripheral blood. These receptors came from a woman in her thirties or forties with active or convalescent COVID-19. The CDR3 runs from the conserved cysteine through the conserved F or W. Clone size is shown for a subset of rows, as once, few, many or a class of expanded clone.

j_call: TRBJ1-3
v_call: TRBV5-5
clone_size: NA
cdr3_aa: CASIKGGSGNTIYF

j_call: TRBJ2-7
v_call: TRBV28
clone_size: NA
cdr3_aa: CASTTGQDSYEQYF

j_call: TRBJ2-5
v_call: TRBV3-1/TRBV3-2
clone_size: NA
cdr3_aa: CASSRGGAGQETQYF

j_call: TRBJ2-3
v_call: TRBV7-3
clone_size: NA
cdr3_aa: CASSVGLAGADTQYF

j_call: TRBJ1-4
v_call: TRBV6-5
clone_size: NA
cdr3_aa: CASSLRDRGEKLFF

j_call: TRBJ1-2
v_call: TRBV28
clone_size: NA
cdr3_aa: CASSPAGGGWKGYTF

j_call: TRBJ2-5
v_call: TRBV19
clone_size: NA
cdr3_aa: CASAGGYQETQYF

j_call: TRBJ2-3
v_call: TRBV5-1
clone_size: NA
cdr3_aa: CASSLGGPGTDTQYF

j_call: TRBJ2-5
v_call: TRBV5-1
clone_size: NA
cdr3_aa: CASSAGLATETQYF

j_call: TRBJ1-1
v_call: TRBV9
clone_size: NA
cdr3_aa: CASSAGTLEAFF

j_call: TRBJ1-2
v_call: TRBV6-1
clone_size: NA
cdr3_aa: CASSEEPQGHYGYTF

j_call: TRBJ1-2
v_call: TRBV10-3
clone_size: NA
cdr3_aa: CAISRTGPEGYTF

j_call: TRBJ2-3
v_call: TRBV14
clone_size: NA
cdr3_aa: CASSQVAGSPTDTQYF

j_call: TRBJ2-1
v_call: TRBV11-3
clone_size: NA
cdr3_aa: CASSLEPGSPYNEQFF

j_call: TRBJ2-3
v_call: TRBV27
clone_size: NA
cdr3_aa: CASSSRLAGGIYTQYF

j_call: TRBJ1-5
v_call: TRBV3-1/TRBV3-2
clone_size: NA
cdr3_aa: CASSPTGGVGPQHF

j_call: TRBJ2-5
v_call: TRBV5-5
clone_size: NA
cdr3_aa: CASSLEATRGKETQYF

j_call: TRBJ1-6
v_call: TRBV2
clone_size: NA
cdr3_aa: CASSEATRMVSSLHF

j_call: TRBJ1-6
v_call: TRBV5-4
clone_size: few
cdr3_aa: CASSLGPHDNSPLHF

j_call: TRBJ1-4
v_call: TRBV28
clone_size: few
cdr3_aa: CASSLEGRGGEKLFF

j_call: TRBJ2-7
v_call: TRBV14
clone_size: NA
cdr3_aa: CASSQIGQVLWYEQYF

j_call: TRBJ1-4
v_call: TRBV2
clone_size: NA
cdr3_aa: CASDPGTANEKLFF

j_call: TRBJ2-1
v_call: TRBV12-5
clone_size: NA
cdr3_aa: CASGLFDNEQFF